What follows describes a single TCR beta chain. What it binds is not known. Autoimmune disease history or systemic immunosuppression led to patient exclusion. The data were taken from a study of OX40 agonist ivuxolimab in advanced cancers. Findings of the study overall: Some of the nonresponding patients also showed low levels of normalized T-cell clonal expansion. Averaging showed that CD8+ T cells had more expanded clones than CD4+ did. At doses 0.1 to 3.0 mg/kg, CD4+ and CD8+ clones expanded.

Libraries were prepared by immunoSEQ multiplex PCR; TCRdb keeps only in-frame clonotypes and omits some of them. The table has 20,000 to 25,000 clones, around nine tenths seen once. This CDR3 spans 16 amino acids. Per germline, CDR1 SGHRS and CDR2 YFSETQ. V lost 2 bases and J 6 bases, leaving 20 bases between the germline ends. The source is an adult with an advanced solid tumor such as melanoma, head and neck, liver or kidney cancer. The chain joins TRBV5-1 to TRBJ1-2; D call uncertain. The sample was CD4+ or CD8+ T cells sorted from blood, taken in a trial of the OX40 agonist ivuxolimab. CDR3 residues: CASSFSGITRRDGYTF. Here the CDR3 DNA reads TGCGCCAGCAGCTTTTCGGGGATCACCCGTCGGGATGGCTACACCTTC.